Shown below are 12 T cell receptor beta chains from a single sample sequenced in a study of cytomegalovirus exposure and HLA in healthy donors. 13 Jbeta primers and 60 Vbeta primers were used for the PCR. The repertoire was sequenced with immunoSEQ multiplex PCR; TCRdb's copy has only in-frame clones and lacks some. The table has approximately 120,000 clones, around 74% seen once. Sequenced sample: PBMCs. Every receptor here comes from a woman between 50 and 59 years old in good health and CMV-seropositive.

This clone was recorded many times. The chain uses TRBV5-4 and TRBJ2-7, with D tentatively TRBD2 (6 bases). The CDR3 consists of 15 residues. With 0 bases removed from V and 2 bases from J, the gap between germline ends came to 12 bases. Germline V CDR1 and CDR2: SGHNT, YYREEE (reference sequence). The CDR3 nucleotides read TGTGCCAGCAGCTTGGCAGGTAGCGGCGCCTACGAGCAGTACTTC. This encodes CASSLAGSGAYEQYF.

The chain combines TRBV4-3 with TRBJ2-2; 7 bases align to TRBD2. The V segment lost 0 bases and the J segment 1 base; nucleotides outside the gene matches: 5. The germline V gene encodes CDR1 LGHNA and CDR2 YSLEER. The CDR3 runs 17 residues. CDR3 protein: CASSQDPPSGNTGELFF. The CDR3 bases are TGCGCCAGCAGCCAAGATCCTCCTAGCGGGAACACCGGGGAGCTGTTTTTT.

This rearrangement joins TRBV5-4 to TRBJ2-5, with D tentatively TRBD2 (5 bases). The CDR3 sequence is 13 residues long. Germline values: CDR1 SGHNT, CDR2 YYREEE (reference sequence). V was cut by 4 bases and J by 9 bases, with 16 bases left in between. The CDR3 is CASSPGSKRAQYF. The CDR3 coding sequence is TGTGCCAGCAGCCCGGGGTCCAAGAGGGCCCAGTACTTC.

The chain couples TRBV2 to TRBJ2-5, with D possibly matching TRBD2 (5 bases). This CDR3 is built from 12 residues. The germline gives CDR1 SNHLY, CDR2 FYNNEI. Trimming pared 4 bases from V and 11 bases from J, leaving 14 bases between. The CDR3 here is CASSGSSWEQYF. The CDR3 region has the DNA TGTGCCAGCAGTGGGAGCAGCTGGGAGCAGTACTTC.

The chain combines TRBV10-3 with TRBJ1-6, with D perhaps TRBD1 (6 bases). CDR3 length: 13 amino acids. V was clipped by 11 bases and J by 7 bases, with 15 bases between them. Germline V gives CDR1 ENHRY, CDR2 SYGVKD. This CDR3 reads CASTGLGNSPLHF. In DNA form, the CDR3 reads TGTGCCTCCACAGGGTTAGGAAATTCACCCCTCCACTTT.

The gene calls are TRBV6-5 and TRBJ1-3, with 7 bases matching TRBD1. Per the germline V gene, CDR1 is MNHEY and CDR2 is SVGAGI. The V segment lost 5 bases and the J segment 0 bases; nucleotides outside the gene matches: 4. The CDR3 spans 15 residues. CDR3 DNA: TGTGCCAGCAGTCCCAGGGGGAGCTCTGGAAACACCATATATTTT. This encodes CASSPRGSSGNTIYF.

A single count supports this clone. The chain couples TRBV18 to TRBJ2-7; D remains ambiguous. This CDR3 comprises 14 residues. The germline V gene has CDR1 KGHSH and CDR2 LQKENI. V was shortened by 5 bases and J by 3 bases, with 14 bases between the two germline ends. The CDR3 is CASSTEVLFYEQYF. CDR3 sequence (DNA): TGTGCCAGCTCAACCGAGGTGTTATTCTACGAGCAGTACTTC. The full variable domain, with the rest looked up from reference TRBV18 and TRBJ2-7, is NAGVMQNPRHLVRRRGQEARLRCSPMKGHSHVYWYRQLPEEGLKFMVYLQKENIIDESGMPKERFSAEFPKEGPSILRIQQVVRGDSAAYFCASSTEVLFYEQYFGPGTRLTVT.

The chain is built from TRBV11-2 and TRBJ1-2; 7 bases are a match to TRBD1. The germline gives CDR1 SGHAT, CDR2 FQNNGV. The CDR3 is made up of 13 amino acids. With V trimmed by 5 bases and J by 9 bases, 9 bases remained unmatched. CDR3 region: CASSHGDSFSYTF. The CDR3 coding sequence is TGTGCCAGCAGCCACGGGGACAGTTTCAGCTACACCTTC.

This chain joins TRBV12-5 and TRBJ1-5, with 10 bases matching TRBD1. CDR3 length: 16 residues. V shed 9 bases, J shed 10 bases, and the junction held 18 bases outside the gene matches. Germline V gene data show CDR1 as LGHNT and CDR2 as FRNRAP. The CDR3, as DNA: TGTGCTAGCTCCCTTCCCGGGGACAGGGGTAGTCAACCCCAGCATTTT. Translation: CASSLPGDRGSQPQHF. The entire variable domain, with the rest obtained from reference TRBV12-5 and TRBJ1-5, is as follows: DARVTQTPRHKVTEMGQEVTMRCQPILGHNTVFWYRQTMMQGLELLAYFRNRAPLDDSGMPKDRFSAEMPDATLATLKIQPSEPRDSAVYFCASSLPGDRGSQPQHFGDGTRLSIL.

This chain uses TRBV11-2 with TRBJ2-3; 12 nucleotides line up with TRBD1. The V and J ends lost 5 bases and 5 bases, in that order; junction bases with no gene match: 8. This CDR3 region has 16 residues. The V gene's germline CDR1 is SGHAT and CDR2 FQNNGV. The CDR3 here is CASSLGQGAGEDTQYF. CDR3 DNA: TGTGCCAGCAGCCTGGGACAGGGGGCGGGTGAAGATACGCAGTATTTT.

The CDR3 reads CASSVSRDSSYNSPLHF. CDR3 sequence (DNA): TGTGCCAGCAGCGTATCACGGGACAGCTCCTATAATTCACCCCTCCACTTT. This sequence joins TRBV9 and TRBJ1-6, with 7 nucleotides matching TRBD1. This CDR3 has 17 residues. Germline V gene data show CDR1 as SGDLS and CDR2 as YYNGEE. With V trimmed by 1 base and J by 0 bases, 4 bases remained unmatched.

This clone was found a few times. This sample includes further DNA sequences coding for the same CDR3. This chain joins TRBV5-1 and TRBJ1-4; D uncertain. The V and J ends lost 0 bases and 0 bases respectively, with 3 bases between them. The CDR3 has 14 residues. Germline assignment: CDR1 SGHRS and CDR2 YFSETQ. The DNA for the CDR3 is TGCGCCAGCAGCTTGGCAGCAACTAATGAAAAACTGTTTTTT. Its translation is CASSLAATNEKLFF.